Listed below are T cell receptor beta chains from one sample, sequenced in a study of blood T cells in healthy people across ages. TCRdb reprocessed the 5' RACE reads with MiXCR, giving one entry per CDR3 protein. In the table there are 1 million to 1.2 million distinct CDR3 sequences, 30% to 40% of which are singletons. The sequenced sample was blood. The receptor source for this set is a man in his late teens or twenties in good health. CDR3s include the opening cysteine and the closing phenylalanine or tryptophan. A D gene is named only where the DNA matches it firmly. Size values are once, few and many counts, or a class for expanded clones, and some rows have none.

V gene: TRBV4-3
D gene: -
J gene: TRBJ2-3
clone size: many
CDR3 DNA: TGCGCCAGCAGCCAAGATCCACCCCCAGATACGCAGTATTTT
CDR3 protein: CASSQDPPPDTQYF

V gene: TRBV7-2
D gene: TRBD1
J gene: TRBJ1-5
clone size: -
CDR3 DNA: TGTGCCAGCAGCTCACAGGGGGCGAACAACAATCAGCCCCAGCATTTT
CDR3 protein: CASSSQGANNNQPQHF

V gene: TRBV4-2
D gene: TRBD1
J gene: TRBJ1-6
clone size: -
CDR3 DNA: TGTGCCAGCAGCCAAACAGGGGACTATAATTCACCCCTCCACTTT
CDR3 protein: CASSQTGDYNSPLHF

V gene: TRBV2
D gene: -
J gene: TRBJ2-7
clone size: few
CDR3 DNA: TGTGCCAGCAGTGAAGCTCGTATGGCCGAGCAGTACTTC
CDR3 protein: CASSEARMAEQYF

V gene: TRBV5-1
D gene: -
J gene: TRBJ2-2
clone size: -
CDR3 DNA: TGCGCCAACAGCTTTCGTTCCAGGTCGAACACCGGGGAGCTGTTTTTT
CDR3 protein: CANSFRSRSNTGELFF

V gene: TRBV4-3
D gene: -
J gene: TRBJ1-3
clone size: -
CDR3 DNA: TGCGCCAGCAGCCAAACCGCGGGTCTTGGAAACACCATATATTTT
CDR3 protein: CASSQTAGLGNTIYF

V gene: TRBV27
D gene: -
J gene: TRBJ1-5
clone size: -
CDR3 DNA: TGTGCCAGCAGTTTATCCCCTCGACCGGGATCAAGCAATCAGCCCCAGCATTTT
CDR3 protein: CASSLSPRPGSSNQPQHF

V gene: TRBV11-1
D gene: -
J gene: TRBJ2-3
clone size: -
CDR3 DNA: TGTGCCAGCAGCCAGAAGGATACGCAGTATTTT
CDR3 protein: CASSQKDTQYF

V gene: TRBV4-1
D gene: -
J gene: TRBJ1-5
clone size: -
CDR3 DNA: TGCGCCAGCAGCCAAGAGGAGACCGATAGCAATCAGCCCCAGCATTTT
CDR3 protein: CASSQEETDSNQPQHF

V gene: TRBV7-8
D gene: -
J gene: TRBJ2-4
clone size: -
CDR3 DNA: TGTGCCAGCAGCTTAACTAGTGTCCCGAGTGACGCCAAAAACATTCAGTACTTC
CDR3 protein: CASSLTSVPSDAKNIQYF

V gene: TRBV3-1
D gene: -
J gene: TRBJ1-1
clone size: -
CDR3 DNA: TGTGCCAGCAGCCAAGGTGGGGTCCTCGGGGCTTTCTTT
CDR3 protein: CASSQGGVLGAFF

V gene: TRBV14
D gene: -
J gene: TRBJ2-2
clone size: -
CDR3 DNA: TGTGCCAGCAGCCGCCCGGGAAGGAACACCGGGGAGCTGTTTTTT
CDR3 protein: CASSRPGRNTGELFF

V gene: TRBV20-1
D gene: -
J gene: TRBJ2-7
clone size: few
CDR3 DNA: TGCAGTGCTAGTGAGTTCTTCGCAGGGGGGTACTACGAGCAGTACTTC
CDR3 protein: CSASEFFAGGYYEQYF

V gene: TRBV9
D gene: TRBD2
J gene: TRBJ2-1
clone size: -
CDR3 DNA: TGTGCCAGCAGCACAACTAGCGGGGGATCCCACAATGAGCAGTTCTTC
CDR3 protein: CASSTTSGGSHNEQFF

V gene: TRBV20-1
D gene: TRBD1
J gene: TRBJ2-1
clone size: -
CDR3 DNA: TGCAGTACAATTCGGGACAGAAACAATGAGCAGTTCTTC
CDR3 protein: CSTIRDRNNEQFF

V gene: TRBV7-2
D gene: TRBD2
J gene: TRBJ2-1
clone size: -
CDR3 DNA: TGTGCCAGCAGCTTACCTGGGGGGGGTGCCCACTACAATGAGCAGTTCTTC
CDR3 protein: CASSLPGGGAHYNEQFF

V gene: TRBV2
D gene: -
J gene: TRBJ2-7
clone size: few
CDR3 DNA: TGTGCCACACGGGACGTAGGAACCTACGAGCAGTACTTC
CDR3 protein: CATRDVGTYEQYF

V gene: TRBV6-1
D gene: -
J gene: TRBJ2-7
clone size: few
CDR3 DNA: TGTGCCAGCAGTGAAAGTTCGGGGTCCTACGAGCAGTACTTC
CDR3 protein: CASSESSGSYEQYF

V gene: TRBV28
D gene: TRBD1
J gene: TRBJ1-6
clone size: few
CDR3 DNA: TGTGCCAGCAGAACCGGGACAGAAGATTCACCCCTCCACTTT
CDR3 protein: CASRTGTEDSPLHF

V gene: TRBV10-3
D gene: -
J gene: TRBJ1-4
clone size: few
CDR3 DNA: TGTGCCATCAGTATTACAGGGAGTAATGAAAAACTGTTTTTT
CDR3 protein: CAISITGSNEKLFF

V gene: TRBV6-5
D gene: -
J gene: TRBJ1-3
clone size: -
CDR3 DNA: TGTGCCAGCAGTTACTCCCCGGGGGCGAGAGGAAACACCATATATTTT
CDR3 protein: CASSYSPGARGNTIYF

V gene: TRBV7-9
D gene: TRBD2
J gene: TRBJ2-7
clone size: -
CDR3 DNA: TGTGCCAGCAGCCGACTAGCGGGGGAGATGAATGAGCAGTACTTC
CDR3 protein: CASSRLAGEMNEQYF

V gene: TRBV4-2
D gene: TRBD2
J gene: TRBJ2-7
clone size: -
CDR3 DNA: TGTGCCAGCAGCCAAGAAGTAGGAGCGGGGCTCTCCTACGAGCAGTACTTC
CDR3 protein: CASSQEVGAGLSYEQYF

V gene: TRBV2
D gene: -
J gene: TRBJ1-6
clone size: -
CDR3 DNA: TGTGCCAGCAGTGAACCGGGGGGCTCTAATTCACCCCTCCACTTT
CDR3 protein: CASSEPGGSNSPLHF

V gene: TRBV7-9
D gene: TRBD1
J gene: TRBJ2-5
clone size: -
CDR3 DNA: TGTGCCAGCAGCTCTATTAGGACAGGGTACAATGAGCAGTACTTC
CDR3 protein: CASSSIRTGYNEQYF

V gene: TRBV10-3
D gene: -
J gene: TRBJ1-1
clone size: -
CDR3 DNA: TGTGCCATCAGGGAGACAGGAGCCAACACTGGAGCTTTCTTT
CDR3 protein: CAIRETGANTGAFF

V gene: TRBV7-2
D gene: -
J gene: TRBJ1-2
clone size: many
CDR3 DNA: TGTGCCAGCAGCGCGGGACCGACTGACAACTATGGCTACACCTTC
CDR3 protein: CASSAGPTDNYGYTF

V gene: TRBV11-1
D gene: -
J gene: TRBJ2-7
clone size: -
CDR3 DNA: TGTGCCAGCAGCCCGTGGGATAGCTCCTACGAGCAGTACTTC
CDR3 protein: CASSPWDSSYEQYF

V gene: TRBV20-1
D gene: -
J gene: TRBJ2-3
clone size: few
CDR3 DNA: TGCAGTGCTCCCCACCGGGTGGGGCGAGATACGCAGTATTTT
CDR3 protein: CSAPHRVGRDTQYF

V gene: TRBV4-1
D gene: -
J gene: TRBJ1-1
clone size: -
CDR3 DNA: TGCGCCAGCAGCCAAGAGGAGTTGAACACTGAAGCTTTCTTT
CDR3 protein: CASSQEELNTEAFF

V gene: TRBV4-3
D gene: -
J gene: TRBJ2-2
clone size: few
CDR3 DNA: TGCGCCAGCAGCCAAGATTCGGGTACTAACACCGGGGAGCTGTTTTTT
CDR3 protein: CASSQDSGTNTGELFF

V gene: TRBV20-1
D gene: -
J gene: TRBJ2-3
clone size: few
CDR3 DNA: TGCAGTGCTCTCCAGGGACAGCCGGAGGGGCCTAGCACAGATACGCAGTATTTT
CDR3 protein: CSALQGQPEGPSTDTQYF

V gene: TRBV4-3
D gene: TRBD1
J gene: TRBJ2-1
clone size: few
CDR3 DNA: TGCGCCAGCAGCCCAGGGACAGGGGGTTACGATGAGCAGTTCTTC
CDR3 protein: CASSPGTGGYDEQFF